The 18 T cell receptor beta chains below were found in one sample sequenced in a study of cytomegalovirus exposure and HLA in healthy donors. PCR amplification relied on 60 Vbeta primers (plus 13 Jbeta primers). Clones were sequenced by immunoSEQ multiplex PCR, and TCRdb holds only the in-frame ones, with some missing. In the table there are about 210,000 clones, approximately 79% of which are singletons. Sequencing was done on a sample of PBMCs. Source of these receptors: a male donor in good health and CMV-seronegative.

The CDR3 DNA reads TGTGCCAGCAGCGTAAAAAAACCAGGCCCTCGCTATGGCTACACCTTC. Residues: CASSVKKPGPRYGYTF. The chain links TRBV9 to TRBJ1-2; D remains ambiguous. The CDR3 has 16 residues. Looked up from germline, CDR1 is SGDLS and CDR2 is YYNGEE. The V end lost 1 base, the J end lost 4 bases, and 17 bases lay between the germline ends.

The chain recombines TRBV10-3 with TRBJ2-3; possible D gene TRBD2, 5 bases. This CDR3 is built from 15 residues. The V end was cut by 10 bases, the J end by 0 bases, with 17 bases between. CDR1 is ENHRY and CDR2 is SYGVKD in the germline V gene. The CDR3 coding sequence is TGTGCCACGACATTAGCGTACTCTAGCACAGATACGCAGTATTTT. Translating it yields CATTLAYSSTDTQYF.

This clone was observed a handful of times. V and J are TRBV29-1 and TRBJ2-7, with 7 bases matching TRBD2. CDR3 length: 13 amino acids. Per germline, CDR1 SQVTM and CDR2 ANQGSEA. V lost 6 bases and J lost 0; bases outside the gene matches: 5. CDR3 in DNA: TGCAGCGTGGGGTCTAGCGGCTCCTACGAGCAGTACTTC. Amino acid sequence: CSVGSSGSYEQYF.

The V call is TRBV5-6, the J call TRBJ2-7; tentatively, D is TRBD1 (5 bases). The CDR3 totals 14 residues. Germline lookup yields CDR1 SGHDT and CDR2 YYEEEE. V lost 0 bases and J lost 0, with 7 bases in between. The CDR3: CASSLDRTSYEQYF. The DNA for the CDR3 is TGTGCCAGCAGCTTGGACAGGACCTCCTACGAGCAGTACTTC.

This clone was recorded a few times. The rearrangement uses TRBV6-5 and TRBJ2-7; 8 nucleotides line up with TRBD1. The CDR3 covers 15 residues. Per the germline V gene, CDR1 is MNHEY and CDR2 is SVGAGI. The trim removed 6 bases at V and 1 base at J, leaving 8 bases unmatched. CDR3 loop: CASSPDRDRSYEQYF. For the CDR3, the DNA is TGTGCCAGCAGCCCGGACAGGGACAGGTCCTACGAGCAGTACTTC.

V and J are TRBV10-3 and TRBJ2-1; D is possibly TRBD1 (5 bases). The V end lost 1 base, the J end lost 7 bases, and 8 bases lay between the germline ends. Germline values: CDR1 ENHRY, CDR2 SYGVKD. This CDR3 is 13 amino acids long. This CDR3 is CAISEFQGNEQFF. CDR3 DNA: TGTGCCATCAGTGAGTTTCAGGGTAATGAGCAGTTCTTC.

The gene calls are TRBV30 and TRBJ1-1, with D hard to call. Trimming stripped 2 bases from V and 1 base from J, with 5 bases between. The CDR3 extends over 12 amino acids. Germline CDR1 is GTSNPN and CDR2 is SVGIG (reference sequence). DNA of the CDR3: TGTGCCTGGAGTCCGAGGAACACTGAAGCTTTCTTT. This sequence encodes CAWSPRNTEAFF.

The rearrangement links TRBV28 to TRBJ2-7; 8 bases are shared with TRBD2. The CDR3 loop spans 11 amino acids. Germline V gene sequence: CDR1 MDHEN, CDR2 SYDVKM. V gave up 6 bases and J gave up 10 bases; unmatched junction bases: 5. The CDR3, as DNA: TGTGCCAGCAGGCTCGGGGGGGTTCAGTACTTC. Its translation is CASRLGGVQYF.

The chain joins TRBV20-1 to TRBJ2-7; tentative D call: TRBD2 (5 bases). Germline V gene data show CDR1 as DFQATT and CDR2 as SNEGSKA (reference sequence). Deletions cut 0 bases from V and 6 bases from J, with 6 bases between. The CDR3 contains 11 residues. CDR3: CSARDLAEQYF. The CDR3 DNA reads TGCAGTGCTAGAGATCTAGCCGAGCAGTACTTC.

The sample holds one count of this clone. CDR3 sequence reads: CAIPPGLEGGEQFF. The CDR3 bases are TGTGCCATCCCTCCGGGACTAGAGGGCGGTGAGCAGTTCTTC. The chain carries TRBV5-4 and TRBJ2-1, with 8 bases that match TRBD2. V lost 9 bases and J lost 9; bases outside the gene matches: 14. This CDR3 has 14 residues. The germline CDR1 and CDR2 sequences are SGHNT and YYREEE (reference sequence).

The genes are TRBV28 and TRBJ1-2, with 7 bases identical to TRBD1. Trimming at V came to 4 bases and at J to 4 bases, leaving 9 bases not matched to a gene. Germline assignment: CDR1 MDHEN and CDR2 SYDVKM. The CDR3 length is 15 residues. The CDR3 here is CASSSLRGQSYGYTF. In DNA, the CDR3 is TGTGCCAGCAGTTCACTGAGGGGACAGAGCTATGGCTACACCTTC.

The chain uses TRBV13 and TRBJ2-7; 7 bases align to TRBD2. The CDR3 runs 14 residues. V lost 5 bases and J lost 6; bases outside the gene matches: 10. Germline V gene data show CDR1 as PRHDT and CDR2 as FYEKMQ (reference sequence). As DNA, the CDR3 is TGTGCCAGCAGCCCCAGCGGGATTATCGGCGAGCAGTACTTC. Translating it yields CASSPSGIIGEQYF.

The chain carries TRBV5-8 and TRBJ2-1; a weak D match, TRBD2 (5 bases). V lost 7 bases and J lost 6, with 14 bases in between. Germline V lookup: CDR1 SGHTS, CDR2 YDEGEE. The CDR3 runs 13 residues. The DNA of the CDR3 is TGTGCCAGCTCGTTGGGGAGCTTCAATGAGCAGTTCTTC. This codes for CASSLGSFNEQFF.

The chain links TRBV10-3 to TRBJ2-1; a possible D gene is TRBD2 (5 bases). The CDR3 sequence is 18 residues long. The V gene lost 4 bases and the J gene lost 0 bases, with 19 bases spanning the gap. Per the germline V gene, CDR1 is ENHRY and CDR2 is SYGVKD. Here the CDR3 DNA reads TGTGCCATCAGTGCTTTTATTGTAGAGGGCCGCTCCTACAATGAGCAGTTCTTC. Translated, it gives CAISAFIVEGRSYNEQFF.

The chain carries TRBV5-1 and TRBJ2-3; perhaps TRBD1 as D (6 bases). Germline V gene lookup returns CDR1 SGHRS and CDR2 YFSETQ. V was pared by 3 bases and J by 0 bases, with 11 bases between. CDR3 length: 15 residues. The CDR3 spells CASSSNRVSTDTQYF. The CDR3 nucleotides read TGCGCCAGCAGCTCGAACAGGGTTAGCACAGATACGCAGTATTTT.

This clone was found once. The V gene is TRBV14, the J gene TRBJ2-2; 7 bases map to TRBD1. Germline V gives CDR1 SGHDN, CDR2 FVKESK. The junction had 3 bases not matched to a gene; V was cut back by 7 bases and J by 1 base. This CDR3 has 14 residues. The chain's CDR3 is CASKDRENTGELFF. CDR3 DNA sequence: TGTGCCAGCAAAGACAGGGAGAACACCGGGGAGCTGTTTTTT.

This clone has just a few counts. The CDR3 nucleotides are TGTGCCAGCAGCTTCTTCGCGGGGGGGCCTAATGAGCAGTTCTTC. This gives the protein CASSFFAGGPNEQFF. The chain carries TRBV7-3 and TRBJ2-1, with 9 nucleotides matching TRBD2. The V and J ends lost 3 bases and 7 bases, in that order; junction bases with no gene match: 7. There are 15 residues in the CDR3. Germline CDR1 is SGHTA and CDR2 is FQGTGA.

Only a few counts were recorded for this clone. J is TRBJ1-3 and V is TRBV5-6; maybe TRBD1 (5 bases). Germline V gene data show CDR1 as SGHDT and CDR2 as YYEEEE. Between the trimmed V and J ends, which lost 0 bases and 2 bases, there was a span of 6 bases. This CDR3 has 14 residues. The CDR3 coding sequence is TGTGCCAGCAGCTTGGGCAGGGCTGGAAACACCATATATTTT. This sequence encodes CASSLGRAGNTIYF.